This note documents a single TCR beta chain sequence. The CDR3 has 16 amino acids. Trimming took off 7 bases at V and 3 bases at J, with 20 bases between the two ends. CDR1 is SNHLY, CDR2 FYNNEI, per germline. Sequencing used immunoSEQ multiplex PCR; TCRdb keeps in-frame clones, though not all of them. There are roughly 70,000 clones in the sample; about 85% occur only once, and 4% lies in the top ten. The data were taken from a study of OX40 agonist ivuxolimab in advanced cancers. The chain is built from TRBV2 and TRBJ2-3; TRBD1 or TRBD2 may be the D gene (5 bases each). This receptor was obtained from an adult with an advanced solid tumor such as melanoma, head and neck, liver or kidney cancer. Sequences were derived from CD4+ or CD8+ T cells sorted from blood, sampled in a trial of the OX40 agonist ivuxolimab. The DNA of the CDR3 is TGTGCCAGCAAGAGAGGGGCGGGCGTGGGTACAGATACGCAGTATTTT. This sequence encodes CASKRGAGVGTDTQYF.